These 10 T cell receptor beta chains were all obtained from the same sample, sequenced in a study of blood T cells in healthy people across ages. The second PCR ran about 6 to 11 cycles with a sample-barcoded 5' primer and J-beta primers. A single record per CDR3 protein comes from TCRdb applying MiXCR to the 5' RACE reads. Among about 970,000 distinct CDR3 sequences listed, 51% were seen once. Sequencing input: blood. These receptors were taken from a woman in her fifties or sixties in good health.

This clonotype was seen a few times. The J gene is TRBJ2-1, the V gene TRBV11-2; TRBD2 agrees at 8 bases. CDR1 and CDR2 (germline): SGHAT, FQNNGV. The CDR3 is made up of 22 amino acids. The junction had 24 bases not matched to a gene; V was cut back by 1 base and J by 4 bases. The CDR3 is CASSLGLGPRTSGQREYNEQFF. CDR3 DNA: TGTGCCAGCAGCTTAGGTCTCGGCCCCCGTACTAGCGGTCAGCGGGAATACAATGAGCAGTTCTTC.

This chain connects TRBV20-1 to TRBJ2-1; TRBD2 aligns across 8 bases. CDR1 and CDR2 from the germline V gene are DFQATT and SNEGSKA (reference sequence). V lost 6 bases and J lost 7; bases outside the gene matches: 11. The CDR3 loop spans 14 amino acids. The CDR3 DNA is TGCAGTGCCCCGGTACCGGGAGGGGGGAATGAGCAGTTCTTC. It encodes CSAPVPGGGNEQFF.

The chain employs TRBV4-2 and TRBJ2-7, with TRBD2 identical over 8 bases. Unmatched junction bases numbered 10, after V lost 0 bases and J lost 3 bases. The CDR3 is 17 amino acids. Germline lookup yields CDR1 LGHNA and CDR2 YNFKEQ. The DNA for the CDR3 is TGTGCCAGCAGCCAAGACGCTAGCGCGGGAGGATACTACGAGCAGTACTTC. This encodes CASSQDASAGGYYEQYF.

The chain couples TRBV28 to TRBJ1-4, with a weak D call TRBD1 (5 bases). The CDR3 length is 15 residues. Deletions cut 2 bases from V and 8 bases from J, with 15 bases between. The germline V gene encodes CDR1 MDHEN and CDR2 SYDVKM. This CDR3 is CASSLLLGTSEKLFF. DNA for the CDR3: TGTGCCAGCAGTTTACTGTTAGGGACGAGCGAAAAACTGTTTTTT.

The chain carries TRBV21-1 and TRBJ2-3; TRBD1 is taken as the D call from the table, unchecked against the DNA. TRBV21-1 is a pseudogene. CDR3 length: 20 residues. The CDR3 coding sequence is TGTGCCAGCAGCAAACCCTCTCCGCATTCCGCAGGGGGCTCGACAGATACGCAGTATTTT. It is translated as CASSKPSPHSAGGSTDTQYF.

A single count supports this clonotype. The chain couples TRBV12-3 or TRBV12-4 to TRBJ2-3, with a possible D match to TRBD1 (5 bases). The CDR3 runs 11 residues. V was clipped by 7 bases and J by 4 bases, with 6 bases between them. CDR3: CASMTADTQYF. CDR3 in DNA: TGTGCCAGCATGACAGCAGATACGCAGTATTTT.

This chain links TRBV20-1 with TRBJ2-1, with 12 bases that match TRBD2. J was trimmed by 4 bases and V by 1 base; bases with no gene match: 11. The V gene's germline CDR1 is DFQATT and CDR2 SNEGSKA (reference sequence). This CDR3 is built from 18 residues. The CDR3 loop is CSARVASGGASRYNEQFF. The CDR3 DNA sequence: TGCAGTGCTAGAGTAGCTAGCGGGGGGGCCAGTAGGTACAATGAGCAGTTCTTC.

This clonotype was seen a few times. Here the CDR3 reads CASSLGWTQYF. CDR3 in DNA: TGTGCCAGCAGCTTAGGGTGGACCCAGTACTTC. The chain recombines TRBV7-9 with TRBJ2-5; D gene unclear. V lost 1 base, J lost 7 bases, and 4 bases lay in between. The CDR3 loop spans 11 amino acids. In germline, CDR1 is SEHNR, CDR2 FQNEAQ (reference sequence).

The chain joins TRBV7-2 to TRBJ2-4; possibly TRBD1 for D (5 bases). CDR1 and CDR2 (germline): SGHTA, FQGNSA. The germline V and J ends were trimmed by 3 bases and 1 base, with 10 bases remaining between them. CDR3 length: 15 amino acids. DNA of the CDR3: TGTGCCAGCAGCTTTAGCAGGGCGGCCAAAAACATTCAGTACTTC. It codes for CASSFSRAAKNIQYF.

Points on this clonotype: A junction boundary mismatches the germline segment, possibly from a read error. The V and J genes are TRBV5-5 and TRBJ2-6; perhaps TRBD1 as D (5 bases). Germline-derived CDR1 and CDR2 are SGHKS and YYEKEE (reference sequence). The CDR3 totals 15 residues. The DNA of the CDR3 is TGTGCCAGCAGCTTGTCAGTATCTGGGGCCAACGTCCTGCCTTTC. Its translation: CASSLSVSGANVLPF. Drawing the rest from reference TRBV5-5 and TRBJ2-6, the complete variable domain is DAGVTQSPTHLIKTRGQQVTLRCSPISGHKSVSWYQQVLGQGPQFIFQYYEKEERGRGNFPDRFSARQFPNYSSELNVNALLLGDSALYLCASSLSVSGANVLPFGAGSRLTVL.